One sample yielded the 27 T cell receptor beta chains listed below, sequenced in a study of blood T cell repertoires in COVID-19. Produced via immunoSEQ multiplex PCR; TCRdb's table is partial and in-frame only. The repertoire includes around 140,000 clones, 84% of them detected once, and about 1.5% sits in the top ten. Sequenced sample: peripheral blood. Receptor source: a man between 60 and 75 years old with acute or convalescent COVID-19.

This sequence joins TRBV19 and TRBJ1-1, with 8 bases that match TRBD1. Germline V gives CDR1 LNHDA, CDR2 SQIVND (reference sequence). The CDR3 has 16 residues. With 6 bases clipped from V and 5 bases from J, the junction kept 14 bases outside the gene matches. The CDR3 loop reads CASRPQDRASGTEAFF. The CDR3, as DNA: TGTGCCAGTAGGCCCCAGGACAGGGCCTCGGGGACTGAAGCTTTCTTT.

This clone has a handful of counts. CDR3 nucleotide sequence: TGTGCCAGCAGCTTAGCGGGTGCGGGAGCCTTCTACAATGAGCAGTTCTTC. The encoded protein is CASSLAGAGAFYNEQFF. The rearrangement links TRBV7-2 to TRBJ2-1; 7 bases are shared with TRBD2. V dropped 0 bases and J dropped 3; count of bases not matched to a gene: 8. The CDR3 extends over 17 amino acids. CDR1 and CDR2 from the germline V gene are SGHTA and FQGNSA.

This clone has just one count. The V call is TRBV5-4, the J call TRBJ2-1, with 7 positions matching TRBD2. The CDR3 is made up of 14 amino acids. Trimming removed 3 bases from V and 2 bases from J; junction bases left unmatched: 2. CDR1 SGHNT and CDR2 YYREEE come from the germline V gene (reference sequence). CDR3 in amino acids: CASSSSGAYNEQFF. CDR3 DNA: TGTGCCAGCAGCTCTAGCGGAGCCTACAATGAGCAGTTCTTC. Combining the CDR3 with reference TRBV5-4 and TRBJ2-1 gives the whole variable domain ETGVTQSPTHLIKTRGQQVTLRCSSQSGHNTVSWYQQALGQGPQFIFQYYREEENGRGNFPPRFSGLQFPNYSSELNVNALELDDSALYLCASSSSGAYNEQFFGPGTRLTVL.

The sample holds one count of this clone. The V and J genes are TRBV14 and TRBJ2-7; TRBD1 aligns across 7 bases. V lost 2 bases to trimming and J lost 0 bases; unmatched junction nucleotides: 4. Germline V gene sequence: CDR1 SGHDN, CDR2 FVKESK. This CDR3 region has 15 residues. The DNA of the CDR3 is TGTGCCAGCAGCCAATTGGGACAGCTCTCCTACGAGCAGTACTTC. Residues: CASSQLGQLSYEQYF.

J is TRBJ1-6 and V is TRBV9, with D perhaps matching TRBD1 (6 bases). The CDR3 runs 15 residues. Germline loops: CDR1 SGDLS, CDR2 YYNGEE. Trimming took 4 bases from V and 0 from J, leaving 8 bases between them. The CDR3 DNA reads TGTGCCAGCAGCACAGGGAGCTCCTATAATTCACCCCTCCACTTT. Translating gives CASSTGSSYNSPLHF.

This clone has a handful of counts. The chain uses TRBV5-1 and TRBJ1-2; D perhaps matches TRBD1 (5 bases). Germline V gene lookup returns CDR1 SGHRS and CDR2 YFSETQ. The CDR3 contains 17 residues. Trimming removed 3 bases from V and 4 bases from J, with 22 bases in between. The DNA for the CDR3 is TGCGCCAGCAGCTCGGCTGGGGGGACTATACAACCCTATGGCTACACCTTC. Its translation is CASSSAGGTIQPYGYTF.

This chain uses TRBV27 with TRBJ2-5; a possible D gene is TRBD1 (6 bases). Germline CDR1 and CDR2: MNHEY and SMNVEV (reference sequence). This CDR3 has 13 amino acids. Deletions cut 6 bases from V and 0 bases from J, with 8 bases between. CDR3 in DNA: TGTGCCAGCAGAAGGACAGACCAAGAGACCCAGTACTTC. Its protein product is CASRRTDQETQYF.

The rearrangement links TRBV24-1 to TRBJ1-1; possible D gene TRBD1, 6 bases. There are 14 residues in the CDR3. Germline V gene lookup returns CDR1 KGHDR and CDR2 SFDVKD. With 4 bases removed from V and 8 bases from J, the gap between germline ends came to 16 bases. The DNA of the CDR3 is TGTGCCACCAGTGACTCCACAGGGATACAAGAAGCTTTCTTT. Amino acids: CATSDSTGIQEAFF.

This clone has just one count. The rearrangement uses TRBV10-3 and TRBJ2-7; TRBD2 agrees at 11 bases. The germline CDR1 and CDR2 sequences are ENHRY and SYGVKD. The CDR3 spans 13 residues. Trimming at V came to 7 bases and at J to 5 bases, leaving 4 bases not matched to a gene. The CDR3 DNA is TGTGCCATCAAGCTAGCGGGAGGAGACGAGCAGTACTTC. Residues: CAIKLAGGDEQYF.

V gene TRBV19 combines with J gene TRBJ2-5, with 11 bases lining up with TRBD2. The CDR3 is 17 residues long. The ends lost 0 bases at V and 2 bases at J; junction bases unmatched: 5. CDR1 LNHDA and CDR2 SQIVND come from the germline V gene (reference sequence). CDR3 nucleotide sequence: TGTGCCAGTAGTATAGAGACTAGCGGGACCTTACAAGAGACCCAGTACTTC. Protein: CASSIETSGTLQETQYF.

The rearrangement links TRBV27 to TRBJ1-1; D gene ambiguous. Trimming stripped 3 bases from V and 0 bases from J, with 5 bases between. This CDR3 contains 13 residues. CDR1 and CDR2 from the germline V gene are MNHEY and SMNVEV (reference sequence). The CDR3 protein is CASSFLMNTEAFF. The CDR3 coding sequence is TGTGCCAGCAGTTTTCTTATGAACACTGAAGCTTTCTTT.

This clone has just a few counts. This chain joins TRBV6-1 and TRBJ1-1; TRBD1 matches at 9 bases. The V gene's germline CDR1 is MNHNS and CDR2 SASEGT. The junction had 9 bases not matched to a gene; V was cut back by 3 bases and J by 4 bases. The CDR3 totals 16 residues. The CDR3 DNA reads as TGTGCCAGCAGTGATCCAACAGGGGGCGGGTTCACTGAAGCTTTCTTT. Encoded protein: CASSDPTGGGFTEAFF.

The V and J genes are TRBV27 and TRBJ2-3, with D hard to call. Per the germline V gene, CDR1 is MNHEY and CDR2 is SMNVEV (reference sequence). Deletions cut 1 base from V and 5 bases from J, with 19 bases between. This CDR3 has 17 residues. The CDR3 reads CASSLFPEPRLGDTQYF. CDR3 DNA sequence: TGTGCCAGCAGTTTATTCCCCGAACCAAGACTTGGAGATACGCAGTATTTT.

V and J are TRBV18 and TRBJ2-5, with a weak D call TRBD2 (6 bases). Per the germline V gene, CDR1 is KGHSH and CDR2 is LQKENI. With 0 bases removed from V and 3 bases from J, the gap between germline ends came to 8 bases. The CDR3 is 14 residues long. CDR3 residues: CASSPPVAEETQYF. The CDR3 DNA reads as TGTGCCAGCTCACCACCAGTAGCGGAAGAGACCCAGTACTTC.

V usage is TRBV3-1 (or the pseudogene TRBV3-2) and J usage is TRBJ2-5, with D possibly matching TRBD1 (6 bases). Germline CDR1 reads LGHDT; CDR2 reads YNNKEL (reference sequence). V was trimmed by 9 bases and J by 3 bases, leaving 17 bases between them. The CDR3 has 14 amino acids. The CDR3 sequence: CASEGDASKETQYF. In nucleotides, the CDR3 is TGTGCCAGTGAGGGGGACGCTTCAAAAGAGACCCAGTACTTC.

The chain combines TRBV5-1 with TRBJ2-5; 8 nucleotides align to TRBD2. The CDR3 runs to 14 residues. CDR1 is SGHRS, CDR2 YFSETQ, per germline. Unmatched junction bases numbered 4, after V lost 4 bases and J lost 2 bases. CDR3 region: CASSTGLAQETQYF. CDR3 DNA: TGCGCCAGCAGCACCGGACTAGCTCAAGAGACCCAGTACTTC.

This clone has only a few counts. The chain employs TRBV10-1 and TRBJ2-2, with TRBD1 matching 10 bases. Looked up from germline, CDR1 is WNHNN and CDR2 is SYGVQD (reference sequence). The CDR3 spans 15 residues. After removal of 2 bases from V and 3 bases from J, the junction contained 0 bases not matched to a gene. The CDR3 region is CASSEGQGDTGELFF. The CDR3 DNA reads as TGCGCCAGCAGTGAGGGACAGGGGGACACCGGGGAGCTGTTTTTT.

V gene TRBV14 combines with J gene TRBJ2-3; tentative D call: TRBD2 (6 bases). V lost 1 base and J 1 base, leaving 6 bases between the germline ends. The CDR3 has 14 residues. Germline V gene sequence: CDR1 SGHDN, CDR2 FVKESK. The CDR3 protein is CASSQAGGTDTQYF. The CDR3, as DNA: TGTGCCAGCAGCCAAGCGGGAGGCACAGATACGCAGTATTTT.

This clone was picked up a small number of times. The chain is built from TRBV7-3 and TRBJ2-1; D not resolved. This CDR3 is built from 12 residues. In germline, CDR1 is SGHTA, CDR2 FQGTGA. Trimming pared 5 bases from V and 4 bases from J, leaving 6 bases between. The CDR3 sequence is CASSPGYNEQFF. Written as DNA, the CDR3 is TGTGCCAGCAGCCCCGGTTACAATGAGCAGTTCTTC.

The chain's CDR3 is CAWSVQVGTGNTIYF. The CDR3 DNA sequence: TGTGCCTGGAGTGTACAGGTGGGAACGGGAAACACCATATATTTT. This chain uses TRBV30 with TRBJ1-3, with a weak D call TRBD1 (5 bases). The V and J ends lost 0 bases and 4 bases respectively, with 13 bases between them. Germline V gene sequence: CDR1 GTSNPN, CDR2 SVGIG (reference sequence). The CDR3 is 15 amino acids.

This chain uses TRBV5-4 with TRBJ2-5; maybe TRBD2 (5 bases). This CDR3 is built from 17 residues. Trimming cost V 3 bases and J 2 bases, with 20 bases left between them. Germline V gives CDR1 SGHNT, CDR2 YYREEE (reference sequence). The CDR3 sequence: CASSSGAAFVSQETQYF. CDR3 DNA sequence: TGTGCCAGCAGCTCCGGAGCGGCTTTCGTCTCTCAAGAGACCCAGTACTTC. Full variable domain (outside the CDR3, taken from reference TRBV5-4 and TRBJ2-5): ETGVTQSPTHLIKTRGQQVTLRCSSQSGHNTVSWYQQALGQGPQFIFQYYREEENGRGNFPPRFSGLQFPNYSSELNVNALELDDSALYLCASSSGAAFVSQETQYFGPGTRLLVL.

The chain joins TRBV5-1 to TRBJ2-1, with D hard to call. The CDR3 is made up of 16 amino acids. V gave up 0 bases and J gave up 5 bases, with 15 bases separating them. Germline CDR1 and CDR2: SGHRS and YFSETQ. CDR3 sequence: CASSLDGASLHNEQFF. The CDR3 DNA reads TGCGCCAGCAGCTTGGACGGAGCGTCCCTCCACAATGAGCAGTTCTTC.

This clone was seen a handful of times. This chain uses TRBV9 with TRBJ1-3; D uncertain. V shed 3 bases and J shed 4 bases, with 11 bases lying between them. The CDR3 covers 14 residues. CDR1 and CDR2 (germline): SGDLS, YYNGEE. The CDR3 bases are TGTGCCAGCAGCGATCAGGCAGTAGGAAACACCATATATTTT. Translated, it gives CASSDQAVGNTIYF.

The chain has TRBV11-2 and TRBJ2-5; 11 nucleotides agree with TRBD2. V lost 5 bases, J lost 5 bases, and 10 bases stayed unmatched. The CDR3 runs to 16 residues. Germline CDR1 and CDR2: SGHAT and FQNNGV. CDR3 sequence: CASSRSGRAHRETQYF. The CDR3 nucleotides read TGTGCCAGCAGCCGTAGCGGGAGGGCCCACCGGGAGACCCAGTACTTC.

The CDR3 coding sequence is TGTGCCAGCAGACCTAGCGGGAGGGCCGGAAATGAGCAGTTCTTC. The encoded protein is CASRPSGRAGNEQFF. The rearrangement joins TRBV3-1 (or the pseudogene TRBV3-2) to TRBJ2-1; 12 bases line up with TRBD2. The CDR3 consists of 15 residues. Germline CDR1 reads LGHDT; CDR2 reads YNNKEL (reference sequence). V was pared by 6 bases and J by 7 bases, with 7 bases of the junction left unmatched.

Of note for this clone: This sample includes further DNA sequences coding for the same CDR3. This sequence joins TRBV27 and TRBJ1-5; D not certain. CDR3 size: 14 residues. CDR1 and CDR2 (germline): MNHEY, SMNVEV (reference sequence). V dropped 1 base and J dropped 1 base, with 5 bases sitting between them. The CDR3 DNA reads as TGTGCCAGCAGTTTATATAGCAGCAATCAGCCCCAGCATTTT. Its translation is CASSLYSSNQPQHF.

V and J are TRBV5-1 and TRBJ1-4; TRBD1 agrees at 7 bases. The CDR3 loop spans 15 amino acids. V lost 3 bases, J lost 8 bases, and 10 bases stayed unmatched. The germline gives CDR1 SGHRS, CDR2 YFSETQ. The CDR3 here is CASSSLTGVGEKLFF. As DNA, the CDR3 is TGCGCCAGCAGCTCTCTCACAGGGGTGGGCGAAAAACTGTTTTTT.